Described below is a single T cell receptor (beta chain) sequence and its context. The antigen remains unidentified. This entry belongs to a study of T cell responses to AZD1222 COVID-19 vaccine. Findings and limits, study-wide: The number of AZD1222 recipients seropositive at baseline was only 6 or 7. Vaccine-associated CD4 TCRs ranged over spike, dominating at 160-218 and 743-854. Scientists sampled the repertoires only once the peak T cell response had passed.

The method was immunoSEQ multiplex PCR; TCRdb's version includes in-frame clones alone and lacks a portion of them. The data contain about 160,000 clones, 80% to 95% of them singletons. Pooled in the analysis were second doses at about 4 or about 12 weeks. Germline V lookup: CDR1 LGHDT, CDR2 YNNKEL (reference sequence). V lost 6 bases, J lost 13 bases, and 16 bases lay in between. The CDR3 has 12 residues. This specimen consisted of peripheral blood, obtained 28 days after the second AZD1222 dose. The gene calls are TRBV3-1 (or the pseudogene TRBV3-2) and TRBJ2-1; D could derive from TRBD1 or TRBD2 (6 bases each). The source of this sequence is an adult who received the AZD1222 COVID-19 vaccine. For the CDR3, the DNA is TGTGCCAGCAGACACACGGGGGCTACTCAGTTCTTC. As protein: CASRHTGATQFF.